Following are 29 T cell receptor beta chains from one sample sequenced in a study of Ad26.COV2.S vaccination and SARS-CoV-2 variants. Profiled with immunoSEQ multiplex PCR; TCRdb holds only in-frame clones, not every one. The data show 200,000 to 300,000 clones, 85% to 90% seen once. Treatment: around 19 received Ad26.COV2.S at low or high dose, single or two shots; a few received placebo; per-sample allocation not given. The samples date from day 63 after the first vaccine or placebo injection. The input for sequencing was peripheral blood, taken in a trial of Ad26.COV2.S vaccine versus placebo. The receptor set was obtained from a person aged 18-60 years who received the Ad26.COV2.S COVID-19 vaccine or a placebo.

The chain carries TRBV7-2 and TRBJ2-4; 11 nucleotides align to TRBD2. The germline V gene encodes CDR1 SGHTA and CDR2 FQGNSA. The CDR3 covers 19 residues. Trimming removed 2 bases from V and 5 bases from J; junction bases left unmatched: 14. CDR3 bases: TGTGCCAGCAGCTTACGTACTAGCGGGAGAGGCGGTGGGGAAAACATTCAGTACTTC. Amino acids: CASSLRTSGRGGGENIQYF.

This chain uses TRBV9 with TRBJ1-3; D possibly corresponds to TRBD1 (5 bases). Looked up from germline, CDR1 is SGDLS and CDR2 is YYNGEE. Trimming pared 4 bases from V and 0 bases from J, leaving 14 bases between. This CDR3 has 16 residues. This CDR3 reads CASSRRDLRSGNTIYF. In DNA form, the CDR3 reads TGTGCCAGCAGCAGAAGGGACCTCCGCTCTGGAAACACCATATATTTT.

This clone was detected only a few times. The V call is TRBV3-1 (or the pseudogene TRBV3-2), the J call TRBJ1-2; perhaps TRBD1 as D (6 bases). CDR3 length: 15 amino acids. Germline CDR1 is LGHDT and CDR2 is YNNKEL (reference sequence). V dropped 0 bases and J dropped 8 bases, with 16 bases sitting between them. CDR3 DNA: TGTGCCAGCAGCCAAGATGGCCTACAGGGAAACGGCTACACCTTC. This codes for CASSQDGLQGNGYTF.

The gene calls are TRBV11-2 and TRBJ2-7, with D perhaps TRBD1 (5 bases). V lost 6 bases and J lost 1, with 10 bases in between. Germline CDR1 SGHAT, CDR2 FQNNGV. CDR3 length equals 13 residues. The CDR3 sequence: CASSRGESYEQYF. The CDR3, as DNA: TGTGCCAGCAGTAGGGGTGAGTCCTACGAGCAGTACTTC.

The chain is built from TRBV5-1 and TRBJ1-4; possibly TRBD1 for D (5 bases). V gave up 4 bases and J gave up 3 bases, with 16 bases separating them. The CDR3 is 16 residues long. Germline V gene sequence: CDR1 SGHRS, CDR2 YFSETQ. CDR3 DNA: TGCGCCAGCAGCCGGGGCGGAGTCACTGCTAATGAAAAACTGTTTTTT. This sequence encodes CASSRGGVTANEKLFF.

V and J are TRBV4-3 and TRBJ2-7; D possibly matches TRBD1 or TRBD2 (5 bases each). Trimming removed 0 bases from V and 1 base from J, with 13 bases in between. The CDR3 has 16 residues. Germline CDR1 and CDR2: LGHNA and YSLEER. The CDR3 bases are TGCGCCAGCAGCCAAGATCATCCGGGACCATCCTACGAGCAGTACTTC. Its protein is CASSQDHPGPSYEQYF.

The chain uses TRBV27 and TRBJ2-7; 8 bases match TRBD2. Per the germline V gene, CDR1 is MNHEY and CDR2 is SMNVEV (reference sequence). Germline trimming cut 2 bases from V and 4 bases from J; bases unmatched to any gene: 7. The CDR3 covers 15 residues. The CDR3 DNA reads as TGTGCCAGCAGTTTAATGGCGGGAGGTTTGTACGAGCAGTACTTC. Translated, it gives CASSLMAGGLYEQYF.

This clone was picked up one time. The V and J genes are TRBV19 and TRBJ2-6, with D possibly TRBD1 on 6 matching bases. Per germline, CDR1 LNHDA and CDR2 SQIVND (reference sequence). This CDR3 spans 15 amino acids. Trimming shortened V by 9 bases and J by 2 bases, and 14 bases separated the two germline ends. In nucleotides, the CDR3 is TGTGCCAGCCACCCCCAGGGGCCTGGGGCCAACGTCCTGACTTTC. It translates to CASHPQGPGANVLTF. Filled out from reference TRBV19 and TRBJ2-6, the complete variable domain reads DGGITQSPKYLFRKEGQNVTLSCEQNLNHDAMYWYRQDPGQGLRLIYYSQIVNDFQKGDIAEGYSVSREKKESFPLTVTSAQKNPTAFYLCASHPQGPGANVLTFGAGSRLTVL.

This chain links TRBV7-9 with TRBJ2-3, with D perhaps matching TRBD1 (5 bases). The CDR3 is made up of 15 amino acids. V was pared by 3 bases and J by 2 bases, with 12 bases between. Germline CDR1 is SEHNR and CDR2 is FQNEAQ (reference sequence). The CDR3 protein is CASSFRQPFTDTQYF. DNA of the CDR3: TGTGCCAGCAGCTTTCGACAGCCCTTCACAGATACGCAGTATTTT.

The chain has TRBV7-9 and TRBJ2-3; TRBD2 matches 16 bases. CDR3 length: 19 amino acids. J lost 3 bases, V lost 5 bases, and 11 bases had no gene match. CDR1 is SEHNR, CDR2 FQNEAQ, per germline (reference sequence). For the CDR3, the DNA is TGTGCCAGCAGCCCCGCCTCGGGACTAGCGGGGGGGCCGACAGATACGCAGTATTTT. Translation: CASSPASGLAGGPTDTQYF.

This chain links TRBV30 with TRBJ2-7; 8 nucleotides line up with TRBD1. Germline V lookup: CDR1 GTSNPN, CDR2 SVGIG (reference sequence). This CDR3 is 14 amino acids long. Trimming removed 0 bases from V and 2 bases from J; junction bases left unmatched: 3. The CDR3 sequence: CAWSVTGGPYEQYF. The CDR3 coding sequence is TGTGCCTGGAGTGTAACAGGGGGACCCTACGAGCAGTACTTC.

The chain uses TRBV6-2 or TRBV6-3 and TRBJ2-7; possibly TRBD2 for D (6 bases). The germline V and J ends were trimmed by 5 bases and 4 bases, with 9 bases remaining between them. CDR1 and CDR2 (germline): MNHEY, SVGEGT. CDR3 size: 12 residues. The CDR3 reads CASSETRYEQYF. The CDR3 nucleotides are TGTGCCAGCAGTGAGACTAGATACGAGCAGTACTTC.

The genes are TRBV11-3 and TRBJ2-1; 8 bases align to TRBD2. Germline lookup yields CDR1 SGHNT and CDR2 YENEEA. The CDR3 has 15 residues. Trimming cost V 5 bases and J 4 bases; bases outside gene matches: 7. The CDR3 bases are TGTGCCAGCAGCCCCCGGGGGGGGGTATACAATGAGCAGTTCTTC. Amino acid sequence: CASSPRGGVYNEQFF.

The J gene is TRBJ2-7, the V gene TRBV19; D remains unclear. Germline CDR1 LNHDA, CDR2 SQIVND (reference sequence). CDR3 length: 13 amino acids. V was clipped by 5 bases and J by 3 bases, with 11 bases between them. The CDR3 coding sequence is TGTGCCAGTAGTGAGGTCATTTTCTACGAGCAGTACTTC. Protein sequence: CASSEVIFYEQYF.

This sequence joins TRBV10-3 and TRBJ2-7; 8 bases are a match to TRBD1. CDR1 is ENHRY and CDR2 is SYGVKD in the germline V gene. This CDR3 has 14 residues. J was trimmed by 9 bases and V by 3 bases; bases with no gene match: 10. In DNA form, the CDR3 reads TGTGCCATCAGTGACAGACAGGGGACCGACGGGCAGTACTTC. Encoded protein: CAISDRQGTDGQYF.

The chain is built from TRBV4-1 and TRBJ2-7; 10 positions agree with TRBD1. Germline trimming cut 1 base from V and 7 bases from J; bases unmatched to any gene: 7. This CDR3 is built from 15 residues. Looked up from germline, CDR1 is MGHRA and CDR2 is YSYEKL. The CDR3, as DNA: TGCGCCAGCAGCCAAGCCGGGACAGGGGACAGAGAGCAGTACTTC. As protein: CASSQAGTGDREQYF.

The chain recombines TRBV6-6 with TRBJ2-5, with 10 bases fitting TRBD2. The CDR3 runs 16 residues. Germline CDR1 MNHNY, CDR2 SVGAGI (reference sequence). J was trimmed by 7 bases and V by 3 bases; bases with no gene match: 11. The DNA for the CDR3 is TGTGCCAGCAGTTATCCCCTAGCGGGGGCCGTGGGGACCCAGTACTTC. Protein sequence: CASSYPLAGAVGTQYF.

Only one count was recorded for this clone. V gene TRBV6-1 combines with J gene TRBJ1-2; TRBD1 might be the D (6 bases). Per the germline V gene, CDR1 is MNHNS and CDR2 is SASEGT. Between the trimmed V and J ends, which lost 8 bases and 3 bases, there was a span of 10 bases. This CDR3 contains 12 residues. The CDR3 DNA reads TGTGCCAGCCAAGACAGGTACTATGGCTACACCTTC. This translates into CASQDRYYGYTF.

The V gene is TRBV7-3, the J gene TRBJ2-5, with a weak D call TRBD2 (5 bases). Deletions cut 5 bases from V and 5 bases from J, with 12 bases between. Germline-derived CDR1 and CDR2 are SGHTA and FQGTGA. This CDR3 region has 13 residues. The CDR3 sequence is CASSTRGGETQYF. In DNA, the CDR3 is TGTGCCAGCAGCACTCGTGGCGGGGAGACCCAGTACTTC.

J is TRBJ2-3 and V is TRBV6-5; 9 bases are a match to TRBD2. The CDR3 covers 14 residues. V shed 8 bases and J 2 bases; nucleotides not matched to a gene: 5. Germline lookup yields CDR1 MNHEY and CDR2 SVGAGI. The CDR3 DNA sequence: TGTGCCAGCCGGAGACTAGCGGCCACAGATACGCAGTATTTT. It specifies CASRRLAATDTQYF.

The V and J genes are TRBV19 and TRBJ1-2; possible D gene TRBD1, 6 bases. The length of the CDR3 is 16 residues. Between the trimmed V and J ends, which lost 5 bases and 3 bases, there was a span of 19 bases. The germline V gene encodes CDR1 LNHDA and CDR2 SQIVND (reference sequence). DNA of the CDR3: TGTGCCAGTAGTTCGAGTCGGGGCAGGGGCTACTATGGCTACACCTTC. It encodes CASSSSRGRGYYGYTF.

The V and J genes are TRBV20-1 and TRBJ2-3, with a weak D call TRBD2 (5 bases). Looked up from germline, CDR1 is DFQATT and CDR2 is SNEGSKA (reference sequence). CDR3 length: 13 amino acids. V was clipped by 3 bases and J by 6 bases, with 13 bases between them. CDR3 sequence (DNA): TGCAGTGCTAGTTCAATAAAGCGGGATACGCAGTATTTT. Amino acids: CSASSIKRDTQYF.

The V and J genes are TRBV3-1 (or the pseudogene TRBV3-2) and TRBJ2-5, with 7 bases that match TRBD1. The CDR3 spans 14 residues. CDR1 is LGHDT and CDR2 is YNNKEL in the germline V gene (reference sequence). With 2 bases clipped from V and 2 bases from J, the junction kept 2 bases outside the gene matches. The CDR3 loop is CASSQLGQQETQYF. The CDR3 DNA is TGTGCCAGCAGCCAATTGGGACAGCAAGAGACCCAGTACTTC.

The V call is TRBV7-8, the J call TRBJ2-2; D gene ambiguous. The germline gives CDR1 SGHVS, CDR2 FQNEAQ. The CDR3 extends over 15 amino acids. Trimming stripped 1 base from V and 4 bases from J, with 10 bases between. The CDR3: CASSLVVSSTGELFF. The CDR3 coding sequence is TGTGCCAGCAGCTTAGTTGTATCGTCCACCGGGGAGCTGTTTTTT.

This clone was seen just once. This chain connects TRBV9 to TRBJ1-2; 9 bases fit TRBD1. CDR3 length: 15 amino acids. V shed 4 bases, J shed 6 bases, and the junction held 10 bases outside the gene matches. Germline V gene lookup returns CDR1 SGDLS and CDR2 YYNGEE. This CDR3 is CASSPWDRENDGYTF. The CDR3 DNA reads as TGTGCCAGCAGCCCCTGGGACAGGGAAAATGATGGCTACACCTTC. Full variable domain (missing parts from reference TRBV9 and TRBJ1-2): DSGVTQTPKHLITATGQRVTLRCSPRSGDLSVYWYQQSLDQGLQFLIQYYNGEERAKGNILERFSAQQFPDLHSELNLSSLELGDSALYFCASSPWDRENDGYTFGSGTRLTVV.

The V call is TRBV5-1, the J call TRBJ2-2; 8 positions match TRBD2. The CDR3 is made up of 16 amino acids. The junction had 7 bases not matched to a gene; V was cut back by 4 bases and J by 2 bases. Germline V gives CDR1 SGHRS, CDR2 YFSETQ. DNA of the CDR3: TGCGCCAGCAGCCCGGGGGGGACTACCAACACCGGGGAGCTGTTTTTT. Translation: CASSPGGTTNTGELFF.

The V and J genes are TRBV28 and TRBJ2-1, with TRBD2 matching 13 bases. V lost 4 bases to trimming and J lost 1 base; unmatched junction nucleotides: 1. The CDR3 runs to 16 residues. Germline CDR1 reads MDHEN; CDR2 reads SYDVKM. CDR3 sequence: CASSWTSGGSYNEQFF. The CDR3 DNA is TGTGCCAGCAGTTGGACTAGCGGGGGATCCTACAATGAGCAGTTCTTC.

The chain employs TRBV27 and TRBJ2-7; either TRBD1 or TRBD2 may fit D (5 bases each). Germline lookup yields CDR1 MNHEY and CDR2 SMNVEV (reference sequence). This CDR3 comprises 13 residues. Trimming shortened V by 4 bases and J by 3 bases, and 10 bases separated the two germline ends. DNA for the CDR3: TGTGCCAGCAGTTATCAGGGAGTCTACGAGCAGTACTTC. Translation gives CASSYQGVYEQYF.

V is TRBV30 and J is TRBJ1-1, with 7 bases that match TRBD1. Trimming took 5 bases from V and 5 from J; bases not matched to a gene: 8. In germline, CDR1 is GTSNPN, CDR2 SVGIG (reference sequence). CDR3 length equals 13 residues. The CDR3: CAWRRDRITEAFF. CDR3 sequence (DNA): TGTGCCTGGCGTCGGGACAGAATAACTGAAGCTTTCTTT.